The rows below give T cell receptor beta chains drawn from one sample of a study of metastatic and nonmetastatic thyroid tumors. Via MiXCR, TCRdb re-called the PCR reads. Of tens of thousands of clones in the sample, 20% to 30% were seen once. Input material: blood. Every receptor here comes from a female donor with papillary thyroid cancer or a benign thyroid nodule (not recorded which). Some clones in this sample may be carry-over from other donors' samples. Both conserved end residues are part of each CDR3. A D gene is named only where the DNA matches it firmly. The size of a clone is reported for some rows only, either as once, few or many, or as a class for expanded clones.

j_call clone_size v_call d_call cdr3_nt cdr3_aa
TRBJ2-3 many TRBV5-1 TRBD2 TGCGCCAGCAGCTCGGCATTTGCTAGCGGGAGGAGGACAGATACGCAGTATTTT CASSSAFASGRRTDTQYF
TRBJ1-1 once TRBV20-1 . TGCAGTGCTAGGCGACAGCCGAACACTGAAGCTTTCTTT CSARRQPNTEAFF
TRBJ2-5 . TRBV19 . TGTGCCAGTATCGCCGGGGGTAGGTACCAAGAGACCCAGTACTTC CASIAGGRYQETQYF
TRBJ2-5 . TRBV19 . TGTGCCAGTAACCGACAGATCCAAGAGACCCAGTACTTC CASNRQIQETQYF
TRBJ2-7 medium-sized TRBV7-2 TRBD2 TGTGCCAGCAGCTTAACTAGCGGGAGTTTCTACGAGCAGTACTTC CASSLTSGSFYEQYF
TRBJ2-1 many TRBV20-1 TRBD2 TGCAGTGGAGCGGGACCATTCGGCGGTGAGCAGTTCTTC CSGAGPFGGEQFF
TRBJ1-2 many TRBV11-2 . TGTGCCAGCAGCTTGACAGAGACTGGCTACACCTTC CASSLTETGYTF
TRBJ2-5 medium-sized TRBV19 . TGTGCCAGTAGTATAGGTGCCGAGACCCAGTACTTC CASSIGAETQYF
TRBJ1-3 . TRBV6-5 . TGTGCCAGCAGTTACGACGGACGGCGAAGCCCTGGAAGCACCATATATTTT CASSYDGRRSPGSTIYF
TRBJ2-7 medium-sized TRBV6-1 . TGTGCCAGCAGTCCCCGTTTGGAGCAGTACTTC CASSPRLEQYF
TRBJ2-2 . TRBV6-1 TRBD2 TGTGCCAGCAGTAGAATAGCGGGAGGGCCGGGCACCGGGGAGCTGTTTTTT CASSRIAGGPGTGELFF
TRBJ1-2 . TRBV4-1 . TGCGCCAGCAGCCGCGACGGAAACTATGGCTACACCTTC CASSRDGNYGYTF
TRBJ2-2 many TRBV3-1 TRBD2 TGTGCCAGCAGCCATACTAGCGGGAGGGCCACACACCGGGGAGCTGTTTTT CASSHTSGRATHRGAVF
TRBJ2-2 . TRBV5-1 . TGCGCCAGCAGCTTCCTGGCACCTGAGAACACCGGGGAGCTGTTTTTT CASSFLAPENTGELFF
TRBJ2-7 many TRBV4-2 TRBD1 TGTGCCAGCAGCCAAGACCCCAACAGGGGCGCAAACGAGCAGTACTTC CASSQDPNRGANEQYF
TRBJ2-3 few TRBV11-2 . TGTGCCAGCAGCTTAATCTGGGGGCGCGCAGATACGCAGTATTTT CASSLIWGRADTQYF
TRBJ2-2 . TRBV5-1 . TGCGCCAGCAGCTTGTCTGGGACGAGGACCGGGGAGCTGTTTTTT CASSLSGTRTGELFF
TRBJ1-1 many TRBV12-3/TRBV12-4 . TGTGCCAGCAGCAAGACAGAATTTGCGTTTGGCACTGAAGCTTTCTTT CASSKTEFAFGTEAFF
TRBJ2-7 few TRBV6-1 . TGTGCCAGCCGGAGACAGGAGCCCTACGAGCAGTACTTC CASRRQEPYEQYF
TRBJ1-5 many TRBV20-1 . TGCAGTGCGGTTGATGAAGGGGACCAGCCCCAGCATTTT CSAVDEGDQPQHF
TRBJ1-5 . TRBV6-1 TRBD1 TGTGCCAGCAGTCCCCAGGGGGAAAATCAGCCCCAGCATTTT CASSPQGENQPQHF
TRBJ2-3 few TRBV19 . TGTGCCAGTAGACGGGGCCTCACAGATACGCAGTATTTT CASRRGLTDTQYF
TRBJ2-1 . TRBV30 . TGTGCCTGGGCACTGGACTACCGAGAGCAGTCCTTC CAWALDYREQSF
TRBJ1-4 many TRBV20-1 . TGCAGTGCTTCCCGGCCCCCCGTCAGGCTAGCTAATGAAAAACTGTTTTTT CSASRPPVRLANEKLFF
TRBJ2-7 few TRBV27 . TGTGCCAGCAGTTACAGGCTCGGCAGGGTCTACGAGCAGTACTTC CASSYRLGRVYEQYF
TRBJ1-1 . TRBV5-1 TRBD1 TGCGCCAGCAGCTCACAGGGGGGAGGGAACACTGAAGCTTTCTTT CASSSQGGGNTEAFF
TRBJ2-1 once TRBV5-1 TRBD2 TGCGCCAGCCAAGGGACTAGCGGGAGGGGAAATGAGCAGTTCTTC CASQGTSGRGNEQFF
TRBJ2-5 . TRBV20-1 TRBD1 TGCAGTTCTCCGAATAGCAACAGACAGGGAGAGACCCAGTACTTC CSSPNSNRQGETQYF
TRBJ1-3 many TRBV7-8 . TGTGCCAGCAGCTTAGCGTCCGGAAACACCATATATTTT CASSLASGNTIYF